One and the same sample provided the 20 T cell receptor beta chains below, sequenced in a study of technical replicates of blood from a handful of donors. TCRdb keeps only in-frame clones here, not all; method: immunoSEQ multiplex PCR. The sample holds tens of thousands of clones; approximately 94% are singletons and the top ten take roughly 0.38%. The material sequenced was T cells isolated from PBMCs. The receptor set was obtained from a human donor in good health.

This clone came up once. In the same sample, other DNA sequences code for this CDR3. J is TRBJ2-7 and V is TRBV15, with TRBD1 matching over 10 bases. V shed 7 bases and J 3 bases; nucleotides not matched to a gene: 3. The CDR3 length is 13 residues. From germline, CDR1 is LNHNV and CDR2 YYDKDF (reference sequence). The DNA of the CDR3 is TGTGCCACCACCCGGGACAGGGGCTACGAGCAGTACTTC. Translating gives CATTRDRGYEQYF.

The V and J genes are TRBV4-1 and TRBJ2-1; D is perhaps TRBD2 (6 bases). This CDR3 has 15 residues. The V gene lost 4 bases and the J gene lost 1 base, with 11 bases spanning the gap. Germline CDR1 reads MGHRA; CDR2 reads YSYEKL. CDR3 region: CASSPRRGSYNEQFF. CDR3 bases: TGCGCCAGCAGCCCGAGGCGGGGTTCCTACAATGAGCAGTTCTTC.

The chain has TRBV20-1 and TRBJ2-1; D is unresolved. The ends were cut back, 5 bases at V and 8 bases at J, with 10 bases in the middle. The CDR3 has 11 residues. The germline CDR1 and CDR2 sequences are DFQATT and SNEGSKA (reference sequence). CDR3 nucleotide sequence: TGCAGTGCTCTCTTAGTAGATGAGCAGTTCTTC. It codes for CSALLVDEQFF.

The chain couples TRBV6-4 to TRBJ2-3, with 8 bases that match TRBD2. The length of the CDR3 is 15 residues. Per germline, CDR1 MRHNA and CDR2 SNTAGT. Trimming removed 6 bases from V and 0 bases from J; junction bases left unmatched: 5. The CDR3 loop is CASRIAGTSTDTQYF. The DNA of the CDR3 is TGTGCCAGCAGAATAGCGGGAACTAGCACAGATACGCAGTATTTT.

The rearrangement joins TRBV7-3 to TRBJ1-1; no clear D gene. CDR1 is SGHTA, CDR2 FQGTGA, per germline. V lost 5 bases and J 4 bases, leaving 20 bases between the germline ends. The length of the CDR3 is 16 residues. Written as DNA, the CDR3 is TGTGCCAGCAGCCTTGCGGCTAGGGAGCTCTCCACTGAAGCTTTCTTT. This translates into CASSLAARELSTEAFF.

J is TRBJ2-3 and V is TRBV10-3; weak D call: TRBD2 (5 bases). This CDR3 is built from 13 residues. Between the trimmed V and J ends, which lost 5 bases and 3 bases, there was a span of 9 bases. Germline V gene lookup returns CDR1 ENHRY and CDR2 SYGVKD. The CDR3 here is CAISNPGTDTQYF. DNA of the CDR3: TGTGCCATCAGTAACCCGGGGACAGATACGCAGTATTTT.

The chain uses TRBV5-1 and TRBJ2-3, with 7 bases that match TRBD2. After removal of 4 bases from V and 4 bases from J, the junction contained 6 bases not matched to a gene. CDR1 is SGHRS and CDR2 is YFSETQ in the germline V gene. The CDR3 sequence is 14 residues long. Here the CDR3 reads CASSIRGDADTQYF. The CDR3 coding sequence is TGCGCCAGCAGCATCCGGGGGGACGCAGATACGCAGTATTTT.

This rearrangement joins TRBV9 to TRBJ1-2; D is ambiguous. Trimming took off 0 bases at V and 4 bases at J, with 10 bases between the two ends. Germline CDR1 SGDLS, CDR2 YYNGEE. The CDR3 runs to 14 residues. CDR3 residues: CASSVGGVSYGYTF. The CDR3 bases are TGTGCCAGCAGCGTAGGCGGGGTCTCCTATGGCTACACCTTC.

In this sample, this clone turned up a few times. The CDR3 reads CASSSTGVVYEQYF. The CDR3 DNA follows: TGCGCCAGCAGCAGTACAGGGGTGGTCTACGAGCAGTACTTC. V and J are TRBV5-1 and TRBJ2-7; 7 bases match TRBD1. The CDR3 has 14 residues. J was trimmed by 3 bases and V by 4 bases; bases with no gene match: 7. Germline V gene sequence: CDR1 SGHRS, CDR2 YFSETQ.

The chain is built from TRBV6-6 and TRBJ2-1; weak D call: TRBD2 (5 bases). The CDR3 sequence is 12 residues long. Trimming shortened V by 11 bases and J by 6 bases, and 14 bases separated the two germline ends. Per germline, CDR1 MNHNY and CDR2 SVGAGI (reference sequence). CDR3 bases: TGTGCCGCCCTGGGAGACATCAATGAGCAGTTCTTC. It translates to CAALGDINEQFF.

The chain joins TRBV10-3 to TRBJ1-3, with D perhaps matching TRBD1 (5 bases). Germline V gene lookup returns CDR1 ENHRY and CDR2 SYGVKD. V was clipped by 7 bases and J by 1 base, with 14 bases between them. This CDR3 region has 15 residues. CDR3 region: CAITLTVGSGNTIYF. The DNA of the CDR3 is TGTGCCATCACCCTGACAGTGGGGTCTGGAAACACCATATATTTT.

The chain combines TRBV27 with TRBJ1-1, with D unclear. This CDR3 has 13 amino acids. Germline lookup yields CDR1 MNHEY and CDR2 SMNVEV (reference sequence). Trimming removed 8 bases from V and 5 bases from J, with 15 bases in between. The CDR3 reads CASLDSGKTEAFF. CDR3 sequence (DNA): TGTGCCAGCCTAGATTCGGGAAAGACTGAAGCTTTCTTT.

DNA of the CDR3: TGTGCCAGCAGTCGACGGGAAAGATTCTACGAGCAGTACTTC. Residues: CASSRRERFYEQYF. The chain combines TRBV28 with TRBJ2-7; D is perhaps TRBD2 (5 bases). The CDR3 sequence is 14 residues long. Per germline, CDR1 MDHEN and CDR2 SYDVKM. The V gene lost 5 bases and the J gene lost 3 bases, with 14 bases spanning the gap.

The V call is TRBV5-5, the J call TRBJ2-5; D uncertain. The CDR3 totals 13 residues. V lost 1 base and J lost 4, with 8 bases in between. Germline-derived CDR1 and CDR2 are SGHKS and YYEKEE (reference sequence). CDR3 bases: TGTGCCAGCAGCTTGTGGCTCCCAGAGACCCAGTACTTC. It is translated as CASSLWLPETQYF.

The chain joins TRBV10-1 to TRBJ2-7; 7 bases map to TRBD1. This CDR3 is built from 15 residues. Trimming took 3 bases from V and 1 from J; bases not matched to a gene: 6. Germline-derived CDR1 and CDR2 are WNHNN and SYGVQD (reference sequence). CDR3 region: CASSDRTGTSYEQYF. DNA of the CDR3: TGCGCCAGCAGTGATCGGACAGGTACTTCCTACGAGCAGTACTTC.

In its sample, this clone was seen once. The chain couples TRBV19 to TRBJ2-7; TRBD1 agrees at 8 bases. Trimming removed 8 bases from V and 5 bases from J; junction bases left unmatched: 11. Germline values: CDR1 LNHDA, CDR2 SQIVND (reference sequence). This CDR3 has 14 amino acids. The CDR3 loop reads CASSDRGLWNEQYF. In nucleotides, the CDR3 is TGTGCCAGTTCTGACAGGGGTCTGTGGAACGAGCAGTACTTC.

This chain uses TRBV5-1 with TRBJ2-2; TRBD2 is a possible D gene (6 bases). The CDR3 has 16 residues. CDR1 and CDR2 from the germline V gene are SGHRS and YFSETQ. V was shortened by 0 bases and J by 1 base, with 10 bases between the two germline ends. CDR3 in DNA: TGCGCCAGCAGCTTGGCCCCTAGCGAGAACACCGGGGAGCTGTTTTTT. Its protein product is CASSLAPSENTGELFF. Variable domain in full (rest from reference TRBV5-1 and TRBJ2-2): KAGVTQTPRYLIKTRGQQVTLSCSPISGHRSVSWYQQTPGQGLQFLFEYFSETQRNKGNFPGRFSGRQFSNSRSEMNVSTLELGDSALYLCASSLAPSENTGELFFGEGSRLTVL.

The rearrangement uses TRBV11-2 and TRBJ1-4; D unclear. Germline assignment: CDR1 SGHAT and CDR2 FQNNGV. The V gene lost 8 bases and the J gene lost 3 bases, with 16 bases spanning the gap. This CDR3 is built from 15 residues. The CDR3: CASVARSQPNEKLFF. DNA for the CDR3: TGTGCCAGCGTAGCTCGGTCGCAGCCTAATGAAAAACTGTTTTTT.

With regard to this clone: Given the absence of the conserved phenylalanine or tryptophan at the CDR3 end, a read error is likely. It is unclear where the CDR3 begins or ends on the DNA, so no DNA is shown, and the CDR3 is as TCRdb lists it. The CDR3 spells CASSEEISRSY. The rearrangement joins TRBV6-1 to TRBJ2-7; the table's D call, TRBD2, was not checked against the DNA. The CDR3 is 11 amino acids long, termini counted. Germline V gene lookup returns CDR1 MNHNS and CDR2 SASEGT.

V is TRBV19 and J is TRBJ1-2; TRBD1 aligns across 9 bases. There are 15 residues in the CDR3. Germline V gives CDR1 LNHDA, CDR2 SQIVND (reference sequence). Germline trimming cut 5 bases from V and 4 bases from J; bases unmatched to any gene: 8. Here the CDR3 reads CASSPQGQGFYGYTF. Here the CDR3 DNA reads TGTGCCAGTAGTCCACAAGGACAGGGGTTCTATGGCTACACCTTC.